Listed here are 29 T cell receptor beta chains from one sample, sequenced in a study of human T cells and chemical hapten exposure. Time point of the sample: pre-sensitization, week 0. The sample's treatment: therapeutic diphenylcyclopropenone sensitization with weekly scalp DPC. A single record per CDR3 protein comes from TCRdb applying MiXCR to the RACE reads. Among about 92,000 distinct CDR3 sequences listed, 8% to 10% were seen once. Sequencing was performed on whole blood, taken in connection with sensitization to the hapten diphenylcyclopropenone (DPC). These receptors originate from a middle-aged woman with alopecia areata. Some clones in this sample may be carry-over from other donors' samples.

This clonotype was counted at least ten times. The chain employs TRBV18 and TRBJ1-1; D remains ambiguous. CDR1 and CDR2 (germline): KGHSH, LQKENI. The ends were cut back, 1 base at V and 3 bases at J, with 9 bases in the middle. This CDR3 has 14 residues. CDR3: CASSPRSGDTEAFF. The CDR3 DNA follows: TGTGCCAGCTCACCACGATCTGGGGACACTGAAGCTTTCTTT.

This clonotype occurred a few times. CDR3: CASSELGRGNTEAFF. CDR3 bases: TGTGCCAGCAGTGAATTAGGGCGCGGGAACACTGAAGCTTTCTTT. The rearrangement uses TRBV2 and TRBJ1-1; D ambiguous. This CDR3 contains 15 residues. Germline V gene lookup returns CDR1 SNHLY and CDR2 FYNNEI. Trimming pared 2 bases from V and 1 base from J, leaving 11 bases between.

This clonotype was observed a few times. The J gene is TRBJ1-1, the V gene TRBV29-1; D gene uncertain. The V end was cut by 8 bases, the J end by 0 bases, with 7 bases between. The CDR3 runs to 11 residues. In germline, CDR1 is SQVTM, CDR2 ANQGSEA. The DNA of the CDR3 is TGCAGCTCGACGGTGAACACTGAAGCTTTCTTT. Translating it yields CSSTVNTEAFF.

This clonotype has more than one count but fewer than ten. The rearrangement uses TRBV29-1 and TRBJ1-5; no firm D call. Trimming removed 6 bases at V and 7 bases at J, with 16 bases between. This CDR3 is 13 amino acids long. CDR1 and CDR2 (germline): SQVTM, ANQGSEA. The CDR3 is CSVAGLGGQPQHF. The CDR3 region has the DNA TGCAGCGTAGCGGGTTTGGGAGGGCAGCCCCAGCATTTT.

This clonotype was picked up many times. The chain joins TRBV20-1 to TRBJ1-2, with D perhaps TRBD1 (5 bases). CDR1 DFQATT and CDR2 SNEGSKA come from the germline V gene (reference sequence). V was shortened by 3 bases and J by 3 bases, with 8 bases between the two germline ends. The CDR3 extends over 12 amino acids. In DNA, the CDR3 is TGCAGTGCTAGTCAAGGGGACTATGGCTACACCTTC. Its translation is CSASQGDYGYTF.

The V and J genes are TRBV11-2 and TRBJ1-1, with D uncertain. The CDR3 loop spans 14 amino acids. CDR1 and CDR2 (germline): SGHAT, FQNNGV. V shed 5 bases and J shed 2 bases, with 12 bases lying between them. CDR3 sequence: CASSLGRANTEAFF. Here the CDR3 DNA reads TGTGCCAGCAGCCTTGGGAGAGCCAACACTGAAGCTTTCTTT.

The chain has TRBV20-1 and TRBJ2-7, with TRBD1 matching over 9 bases. The ends lost 5 bases at V and 3 bases at J; junction bases unmatched: 8. Per germline, CDR1 DFQATT and CDR2 SNEGSKA (reference sequence). This CDR3 has 14 amino acids. CDR3 region: CSAPAGQGVYEQYF. CDR3 nucleotides: TGCAGTGCTCCCGCGGGACAGGGAGTCTACGAGCAGTACTTC.

The table lists this clonotype with a few counts. The chain has TRBV9 and TRBJ2-1; possibly TRBD2 for D (6 bases). CDR1 and CDR2 (germline): SGDLS, YYNGEE. The V and J ends lost 2 bases and 0 bases respectively, with 12 bases between them. This CDR3 spans 16 amino acids. The CDR3 DNA follows: TGTGCCAGCAGCGTTAGTGCGGGGTTCTCCTACAATGAGCAGTTCTTC. Protein sequence: CASSVSAGFSYNEQFF.

This chain connects TRBV7-9 to TRBJ2-5; no definite D call. Germline values: CDR1 SEHNR, CDR2 FQNEAQ (reference sequence). The CDR3 has 11 residues. Trimming removed 5 bases at V and 7 bases at J, with 8 bases between. The CDR3 nucleotides are TGTGCCAGCAGCCTAGGGCGGACCCAGTACTTC. Translation: CASSLGRTQYF. The full variable domain, in which reference TRBV7-9 and TRBJ2-5 provide the parts outside the CDR3, is DTGVSQNPRHKITKRGQNVTFRCDPISEHNRLYWYRQTLGQGPEFLTYFQNEAQLEKSRLLSDRFSAERPKGSFSTLEIQRTEQGDSAMYLCASSLGRTQYFGPGTRLLVL.

The chain is built from TRBV20-1 and TRBJ1-1; D unclear. Trimming took 5 bases from V and 1 from J, leaving 5 bases between them. The CDR3 is made up of 11 amino acids. Germline lookup yields CDR1 DFQATT and CDR2 SNEGSKA (reference sequence). This CDR3 is CSAGKNTEAFF. CDR3 sequence (DNA): TGCAGTGCTGGAAAGAACACTGAAGCTTTCTTT.

Only one count was recorded for this clonotype. This may arise from a read error, as a much more abundant clone is one base away. The genes are TRBV30 and TRBJ2-6; D gene unclear. The CDR3 consists of 13 residues. The germline gives CDR1 GTSNPN, CDR2 SVGIG (reference sequence). Between the trimmed V and J ends, which lost 4 bases and 3 bases, there was a span of 7 bases. CDR3 region: CAWILVGANVLTF. The DNA for the CDR3 is TGTGCCTGGATCCTTGTTGGGGCCAACGTCCTGACTTTC.

This clonotype appeared many times. This chain joins TRBV12-3 or TRBV12-4 and TRBJ2-5; TRBD2 matches at 11 bases. The CDR3 contains 14 residues. Trimming took 6 bases from V and 2 from J; bases not matched to a gene: 2. CDR3 region: CASRGTSGQETQYF. In nucleotides, the CDR3 is TGTGCCAGCAGGGGGACTAGCGGTCAAGAGACCCAGTACTTC.

The chain links TRBV24-1 to TRBJ2-3; D not resolved. CDR1 is KGHDR, CDR2 SFDVKD, per germline. This CDR3 has 13 residues. Trimming removed 0 bases from V and 5 bases from J, with 5 bases in between. CDR3 coding DNA: TGTGCCACCAGTGATTTGGGGCAAGATACGCAGTATTTT. Translated: CATSDLGQDTQYF.

This clonotype was picked up a small number of times. The gene calls are TRBV29-1 and TRBJ2-3; 8 positions agree with TRBD1. Germline V gene sequence: CDR1 SQVTM, CDR2 ANQGSEA. The CDR3 is made up of 16 amino acids. J gave up 1 base and V 5 bases, and 11 bases lay outside the gene matches. CDR3 loop: CSVTTSTGGGTDTQYF. The CDR3 DNA reads as TGCAGCGTTACGACCAGTACAGGGGGAGGCACAGATACGCAGTATTTT.

The rearrangement joins TRBV3-1 to TRBJ1-3; 8 nucleotides line up with TRBD1. This CDR3 spans 14 amino acids. V shed 8 bases and J 3 bases; nucleotides not matched to a gene: 6. CDR1 and CDR2 from the germline V gene are LGHDT and YNNKEL (reference sequence). The CDR3 DNA is TGTGCCAGCTCCCACAGGGGGAGTGGAAACACCATATATTTT. Protein sequence: CASSHRGSGNTIYF.

V usage is TRBV3-1 and J usage is TRBJ2-1; D unclear. Between the trimmed V and J ends, which lost 10 bases and 7 bases, there was a span of 23 bases. Germline assignment: CDR1 LGHDT and CDR2 YNNKEL (reference sequence). The CDR3 runs 15 residues. CDR3 amino acids: CATQRLGTTVNEQFF. The CDR3 DNA reads as TGTGCCACCCAAAGACTTGGCACTACCGTAAATGAGCAGTTCTTC.

At least ten counts were recorded for this clonotype. The gene calls are TRBV6-5 and TRBJ2-2, with a possible D match to TRBD1 (6 bases). Germline V gives CDR1 MNHEY, CDR2 SVGAGI. CDR3 length: 11 amino acids. With 7 bases removed from V and 6 bases from J, the gap between germline ends came to 6 bases. CDR3 sequence: CASKGAGELFF. CDR3 nucleotides: TGTGCCAGCAAGGGGGCCGGGGAGCTGTTTTTT.

This clonotype was seen repeatedly, ten times or more. The chain is built from TRBV24-1 and TRBJ1-5; tentatively, D is TRBD1 (6 bases). V was pared by 2 bases and J by 6 bases, with 16 bases between. Germline CDR1 reads KGHDR; CDR2 reads SFDVKD. This CDR3 region has 16 residues. The CDR3 sequence is CATSDSGRGYAQPQHF. CDR3 in DNA: TGTGCCACCAGTGATTCCGGCAGGGGTTATGCTCAGCCCCAGCATTTT.

This clonotype has ten or more counts. The chain has TRBV7-8 and TRBJ1-5; a possible D gene is TRBD1 (6 bases). Trimming shortened V by 2 bases and J by 3 bases, and 11 bases separated the two germline ends. CDR1 is SGHVS and CDR2 is FQNEAQ in the germline V gene. The CDR3 consists of 15 residues. The CDR3 is CASSLLQGPNQPQHF. The CDR3 DNA reads as TGTGCCAGCAGCTTACTGCAGGGGCCCAATCAGCCCCAGCATTTT.

This clonotype was detected many times. The rearrangement uses TRBV28 and TRBJ2-1; D uncertain. Germline lookup yields CDR1 MDHEN and CDR2 SYDVKM. The CDR3 is 13 residues long. Deletions cut 6 bases from V and 8 bases from J, with 14 bases between. Here the CDR3 reads CASSWGGVDEQFF. CDR3 nucleotide sequence: TGTGCCAGCAGCTGGGGTGGAGTGGATGAGCAGTTCTTC.

V usage is TRBV6-5 and J usage is TRBJ2-3; no reliable D call. There are 17 residues in the CDR3. Trimming took 5 bases from V and 6 from J, leaving 24 bases between them. Germline V CDR1 and CDR2: MNHEY, SVGAGI. This chain's CDR3 is CASSPLFPGRRTDTQYF. The DNA for the CDR3 is TGTGCCAGCAGTCCGCTCTTCCCGGGCCGAAGGACGGATACGCAGTATTTT.

This clonotype has ten or more counts. The chain joins TRBV18 to TRBJ2-3, with D tentatively TRBD2 (6 bases). The germline V gene has CDR1 KGHSH and CDR2 LQKENI. The CDR3 extends over 14 amino acids. V was clipped by 3 bases and J by 1 base, with 8 bases between them. The CDR3 DNA is TGTGCCAGCTCACCGGCTAGCGGCACAGATACGCAGTATTTT. Amino acid sequence: CASSPASGTDTQYF.

This clonotype showed up just a few times. The chain carries TRBV12-3 or TRBV12-4 and TRBJ2-7; a possible D gene is TRBD2 (5 bases). V was shortened by 3 bases and J by 6 bases, with 9 bases between the two germline ends. CDR3 length: 12 amino acids. The CDR3 DNA reads TGTGCCAGCAGTTTTGAGGGCGGCGAGCAGTACTTC. Amino acids: CASSFEGGEQYF.

This clonotype has only a few counts. This rearrangement joins TRBV14 to TRBJ2-7; 7 nucleotides line up with TRBD1. The trim removed 1 base at V and 5 bases at J, leaving 5 bases unmatched. CDR3 size: 14 residues. Germline loops: CDR1 SGHDN, CDR2 FVKESK. CDR3 DNA sequence: TGTGCCAGCAGCCAAGGGACAGGACGGAACGAGCAGTACTTC. This codes for CASSQGTGRNEQYF.

This clonotype was observed many times. The genes are TRBV15 and TRBJ1-3; TRBD1 aligns across 11 bases. The J segment lost 4 bases and the V segment lost 0 bases, leaving 5 bases of the junction unmatched. This CDR3 is built from 17 residues. The germline gives CDR1 LNHNV, CDR2 YYDKDF (reference sequence). CDR3 sequence reads: CATSRDFGTGGGNTIYF. The CDR3 nucleotides are TGTGCCACCAGCAGAGATTTTGGGACAGGGGGAGGAAACACCATATATTTT.

This clonotype was picked up many times. J is TRBJ2-3 and V is TRBV4-1, with unresolved D. Trimming pared 0 bases from V and 2 bases from J, leaving 9 bases between. CDR3 size: 15 residues. In germline, CDR1 is MGHRA, CDR2 YSYEKL. The CDR3 DNA reads as TGCGCCAGCAGCCAAGAAGCGCGGCACACAGATACGCAGTATTTT. Protein: CASSQEARHTDTQYF.

This clonotype was found a few times. The rearrangement links TRBV18 to TRBJ1-2; D ambiguous. Deletions cut 5 bases from V and 3 bases from J, with 10 bases between. The CDR3 is 13 amino acids. CDR1 and CDR2 from the germline V gene are KGHSH and LQKENI. As DNA, the CDR3 is TGTGCCAGCTCATTCAGTGCGGACTATGGCTACACCTTC. Residues: CASSFSADYGYTF.

The V gene is TRBV4-2, the J gene TRBJ2-3, with TRBD2 as a possible D gene (5 bases). Germline CDR1 reads LGHNA; CDR2 reads YNFKEQ. Trimming took 2 bases from V and 3 from J, leaving 15 bases between them. There are 16 residues in the CDR3. This CDR3 is CASSQSLAGMTDTQYF. In DNA, the CDR3 is TGTGCCAGCAGCCAATCCCTAGCAGGAATGACAGATACGCAGTATTTT.

This clonotype has ten or more counts. The V and J genes are TRBV6-5 and TRBJ1-2; 8 nucleotides line up with TRBD1. Germline-derived CDR1 and CDR2 are MNHEY and SVGAGI. V trimming: 6 bases; J trimming: 6 bases; junction bases outside the gene matches: 9. CDR3 length: 14 amino acids. CDR3 bases: TGTGCCAGCAGAGAACAGGGGGGATGGAATGGCTACACCTTC. This sequence encodes CASREQGGWNGYTF.